What follows are 23 T cell receptor beta chains derived from one specimen sequenced in a study of T cells in Graves' hyperthyroidism and ophthalmopathy. Amplified TCR beta CDR3 regions came from RNA transcripts. HTBI primers were the set used in a first-round RT-PCR of the TCR CDR3. Using its own MiXCR run on the multiplex PCR reads, TCRdb lists one record per CDR3 protein. Of 350,000 or so distinct CDR3 sequences in the sample, 15% to 20% are singletons; the top ten hold around 16%. Sequencing was done on a sample of blood. The source of these receptors is a woman aged 40 to 50 with Graves' ophthalmopathy.

This rearrangement joins TRBV6-1 to TRBJ2-1, with 9 nucleotides matching TRBD1. V dropped 6 bases and J dropped 6; count of bases not matched to a gene: 0. The V gene's germline CDR1 is MNHNS and CDR2 SASEGT. The CDR3 sequence is 12 residues long. CDR3 amino acids: CASRTGGNEQFF. CDR3 DNA: TGTGCCAGCAGGACAGGGGGCAATGAGCAGTTCTTC.

This chain uses TRBV6-5 with TRBJ1-1, with unresolved D. The germline V gene has CDR1 MNHEY and CDR2 SVGAGI. Trimming removed 4 bases from V and 1 base from J, with 4 bases in between. The length of the CDR3 is 12 residues. This CDR3 is CASSSQNTEAFF. The CDR3 DNA sequence: TGTGCCAGCAGTTCCCAGAACACTGAAGCTTTCTTT.

This clonotype was picked up many times. The chain carries TRBV5-1 and TRBJ2-7; TRBD2 agrees at 8 bases. Germline-derived CDR1 and CDR2 are SGHRS and YFSETQ. Germline trimming cut 4 bases from V and 4 bases from J; bases unmatched to any gene: 7. The length of the CDR3 is 14 residues. This chain's CDR3 is CASSPAGGSYEQYF. CDR3 DNA: TGCGCCAGCAGCCCCGCGGGGGGTTCTTACGAGCAGTACTTC. The full variable domain, completed using reference TRBV5-1 and TRBJ2-7, is KAGVTQTPRYLIKTRGQQVTLSCSPISGHRSVSWYQQTPGQGLQFLFEYFSETQRNKGNFPGRFSGRQFSNSRSEMNVSTLELGDSALYLCASSPAGGSYEQYFGPGTRLTVT.

This clonotype occurred many times. The rearrangement links TRBV7-3 to TRBJ2-1; D is tentatively TRBD1 or TRBD2 (6 bases each). The CDR3 sequence is 16 residues long. Trimming took off 5 bases at V and 0 bases at J, with 14 bases between the two ends. The germline V gene has CDR1 SGHTA and CDR2 FQGTGA. CDR3 nucleotides: TGTGCCAGCAGCGCCCGGGGGCCACTCTCCTACAATGAGCAGTTCTTC. It is translated as CASSARGPLSYNEQFF.

The chain has TRBV28 and TRBJ1-2; no definite D call. V was cut by 4 bases and J by 8 bases, with 5 bases left in between. Per the germline V gene, CDR1 is MDHEN and CDR2 is SYDVKM. The CDR3 loop spans 10 amino acids. The CDR3 DNA is TGTGCCAGCAGTTCTCGAGGCTACACCTTC. It is translated as CASSSRGYTF.

This chain links TRBV29-1 with TRBJ2-2; 7 bases fit TRBD2. This CDR3 has 14 residues. J gave up 0 bases and V 6 bases, and 4 bases lay outside the gene matches. In germline, CDR1 is SQVTM, CDR2 ANQGSEA. The CDR3 DNA is TGCAGCGTAGGAAGCGGGGCGAACACCGGGGAGCTGTTTTTT. Translated: CSVGSGANTGELFF.

The chain carries TRBV28 and TRBJ2-7, with D perhaps TRBD2 (6 bases). Germline assignment: CDR1 MDHEN and CDR2 SYDVKM. The V end lost 5 bases, the J end lost 2 bases, and 13 bases lay between the germline ends. The CDR3 covers 14 residues. Here the CDR3 reads CASSPRGAAYEQYF. Written as DNA, the CDR3 is TGTGCCAGCAGTCCACGCGGGGCAGCCTACGAGCAGTACTTC.

This clonotype was seen repeatedly, ten times or more. A much bigger clone sits one base away, suggesting this may be a read error. The genes are TRBV11-2 and TRBJ2-4; no clear D gene. Germline V CDR1 and CDR2: SGHAT, FQNNGV. Trimming took off 0 bases at V and 8 bases at J, with 14 bases between the two ends. The CDR3 runs to 15 residues. The CDR3 DNA follows: TGTGCCAGCAGCTTAGATGGCCTGGTCTCGGACATTCAGTACTTC. It translates to CASSLDGLVSDIQYF.

With respect to this clonotype: This may arise from a read error, as a much more abundant clone is one base away. J is TRBJ1-1 and V is TRBV19, with TRBD1 as a possible D gene (5 bases). The germline gives CDR1 LNHDA, CDR2 SQIVND (reference sequence). CDR3 length: 14 amino acids. The CDR3 coding sequence is TGTGCCAGCCGGGACTCAGACTTGAACACTGGAGCTTTCTTT. Translating gives CASRDSDLNTGAFF.

This clonotype was detected ten times or more. A read error is likely, as this CDR3 ends without the conserved phenylalanine or tryptophan. The V gene is TRBV6-1, the J gene TRBJ1-5; 8 nucleotides match TRBD1. V was clipped by 6 bases and J by 5 bases; unmatched bases: 3. Germline CDR1 is MNHNS and CDR2 is SASEGT. The CDR3 is made up of 13 amino acids. CDR3 amino acids: CASRSTGDQPQHL. CDR3 bases: TGTGCCAGCAGATCGACAGGGGATCAGCCCCAGCATTTG.

The chain has TRBV10-3 and TRBJ1-1; tentatively, D is TRBD1 (5 bases). Germline values: CDR1 ENHRY, CDR2 SYGVKD. The CDR3 sequence is 14 residues long. V was cut by 10 bases and J by 4 bases, with 19 bases left in between. As DNA, the CDR3 is TGTGCCACCTTAGGGGTTTCTGAAGGCACTGAAGCTTTCTTT. It encodes CATLGVSEGTEAFF.

This clonotype was seen many times. The chain recombines TRBV19 with TRBJ1-5; D gene ambiguous. The CDR3 length is 14 residues. V shed 4 bases and J shed 0 bases, with 7 bases lying between them. Per germline, CDR1 LNHDA and CDR2 SQIVND (reference sequence). CDR3 loop: CASSTQHSNQPQHF. As DNA, the CDR3 is TGTGCCAGTAGTACACAGCATAGCAATCAGCCCCAGCATTTT.

This clonotype showed up many times. The chain joins TRBV6-5 to TRBJ2-7, with 14 bases lining up with TRBD2. The CDR3 loop spans 15 amino acids. With V trimmed by 4 bases and J by 2 bases, 1 base remained unmatched. Per the germline V gene, CDR1 is MNHEY and CDR2 is SVGAGI. CDR3 loop: CASSSGLAGAYEQYF. The CDR3 DNA reads TGTGCCAGCAGTTCGGGACTAGCGGGAGCCTACGAGCAGTACTTC.

In this sample, this clonotype turned up many times. The chain joins TRBV5-1 to TRBJ2-5, with 8 bases matching TRBD2. Per germline, CDR1 SGHRS and CDR2 YFSETQ. The CDR3 length is 16 residues. J lost 4 bases, V lost 3 bases, and 11 bases had no gene match. The CDR3 DNA is TGCGCCAGCAGCTACCGTAGCGGGAACGGGGGAGAGACCCAGTACTTC. This gives the protein CASSYRSGNGGETQYF.

This clonotype came up many times. The chain joins TRBV28 to TRBJ1-6; 7 bases are a match to TRBD1. Trimming took 4 bases from V and 9 from J; bases not matched to a gene: 9. The CDR3 totals 15 residues. Germline CDR1 MDHEN, CDR2 SYDVKM. The CDR3 coding sequence is TGTGCCAGCAGTTCTACAGGGGTTGGTAGTTCACCCCTCCACTTT. Its translation is CASSSTGVGSSPLHF. The variable domain in full, completed from reference TRBV28 and TRBJ1-6, reads DVKVTQSSRYLVKRTGEKVFLECVQDMDHENMFWYRQDPGLGLRLIYFSYDVKMKEKGDIPEGYSVSREKKERFSLILESASTNQTSMYLCASSSTGVGSSPLHFGNGTRLTVT.

This clonotype occurred many times. The chain employs TRBV7-3 and TRBJ2-7, with D perhaps matching TRBD2 (6 bases). The germline V and J ends were trimmed by 2 bases and 2 bases, with 10 bases remaining between them. Germline loops: CDR1 SGHTA, CDR2 FQGTGA. The length of the CDR3 is 14 residues. The DNA for the CDR3 is TGTGCCAGCAGCTTAGGGGCGGGACCCTACGAGCAGTACTTC. This encodes CASSLGAGPYEQYF.

This clonotype appeared many times. V is TRBV5-1 and J is TRBJ1-1; 7 bases fit TRBD1. CDR3 length equals 12 residues. The germline CDR1 and CDR2 sequences are SGHRS and YFSETQ. V was clipped by 6 bases and J by 9 bases; unmatched bases: 8. The CDR3 nucleotides read TGCGCCAGCACCTCAGGGGGGACTCAAGCTTTCTTT. This encodes CASTSGGTQAFF.

This clonotype was picked up a small number of times. V and J are TRBV28 and TRBJ1-5; D unclear. Germline V CDR1 and CDR2: MDHEN, SYDVKM. CDR3 length: 15 amino acids. V gave up 5 bases and J gave up 5 bases, with 16 bases separating them. The CDR3 here is CASSPSGSWDQPQHF. In DNA, the CDR3 is TGTGCCAGCAGTCCGTCCGGGTCCTGGGATCAGCCCCAGCATTTT. The entire variable domain, with the rest obtained from reference TRBV28 and TRBJ1-5, is as follows: DVKVTQSSRYLVKRTGEKVFLECVQDMDHENMFWYRQDPGLGLRLIYFSYDVKMKEKGDIPEGYSVSREKKERFSLILESASTNQTSMYLCASSPSGSWDQPQHFGDGTRLSIL.

The genes are TRBV6-4 and TRBJ2-7; 8 bases are shared with TRBD1. Germline CDR1 is MRHNA and CDR2 is SNTAGT. This CDR3 is built from 15 residues. V shed 6 bases and J 3 bases; nucleotides not matched to a gene: 10. The CDR3 bases are TGTGCCAGCAGCAACGGTCGGACAGGGTACTACGAGCAGTACTTC. Its protein is CASSNGRTGYYEQYF.

The sample holds many counts of this clonotype. V gene TRBV9 combines with J gene TRBJ1-1; TRBD1 aligns across 8 bases. The CDR3 totals 14 residues. CDR1 is SGDLS and CDR2 is YYNGEE in the germline V gene. J gave up 4 bases and V 4 bases, and 6 bases lay outside the gene matches. Here the CDR3 DNA reads TGTGCCAGCAGCATACAGGGGGACTTCACTGAAGCTTTCTTT. Encoded protein: CASSIQGDFTEAFF.

This clonotype has at least ten counts. The chain couples TRBV7-9 to TRBJ2-5; D not resolved. Germline V gene lookup returns CDR1 SEHNR and CDR2 FQNEAQ (reference sequence). CDR3 size: 15 residues. Trimming removed 7 bases from V and 2 bases from J, with 17 bases in between. The CDR3 region has the DNA TGTGCCAGCAACCCTCCAGAGGAGCCACAAGAGACCCAGTACTTC. It specifies CASNPPEEPQETQYF.

In the case of this clonotype: At one end the junction does not follow the germline gene, possibly because of a read error. For the CDR3, the DNA is TGCGCCAGCAGCCAAAGGACAGGGGGAGGTACTGAAGCTCTCTTT. Its translation: CASSQRTGGGTEALF. The chain uses TRBV5-1 and TRBJ1-1; 10 nucleotides line up with TRBD1. Germline V gives CDR1 SGHRS, CDR2 YFSETQ. The CDR3 extends over 15 amino acids.

This clonotype was counted at least ten times. The chain recombines TRBV24-1 with TRBJ1-1; TRBD1 is a possible D gene (5 bases). The CDR3 is made up of 13 amino acids. Germline V gene sequence: CDR1 KGHDR, CDR2 SFDVKD. V lost 7 bases and J lost 4, with 12 bases in between. The CDR3 sequence is CATSPQGRTEAFF. CDR3 nucleotide sequence: TGTGCCACCAGCCCTCAGGGACGCACTGAAGCTTTCTTT.